The 10 T cell receptor beta chains in this list originate from one sample, sequenced in a study of technical replicates of blood from a few donors. Clones were sequenced by immunoSEQ multiplex PCR, and TCRdb holds only the in-frame ones, with some missing. The table records 70,000 to 80,000 clones, 92% of them present only once. What was sequenced was T cells isolated from PBMCs. Every receptor here comes from a human donor in good health.

The chain is built from TRBV30 and TRBJ2-7, with TRBD2 identical over 7 bases. In germline, CDR1 is GTSNPN, CDR2 SVGIG (reference sequence). J lost 3 bases, V lost 4 bases, and 9 bases had no gene match. The CDR3 contains 14 residues. The CDR3 protein is CAWTWTSGFYEQYF. In nucleotides, the CDR3 is TGTGCCTGGACCTGGACTAGTGGTTTCTACGAGCAGTACTTC.

The chain carries TRBV19 and TRBJ1-5, with a weak D call TRBD1 (5 bases). The CDR3 consists of 15 residues. The V end lost 4 bases, the J end lost 4 bases, and 14 bases lay between the germline ends. Germline V gives CDR1 LNHDA, CDR2 SQIVND (reference sequence). As DNA, the CDR3 is TGTGCCAGTAGTAATAAGGACACCCTGAATCAGCCCCAGCATTTT. Amino acids: CASSNKDTLNQPQHF. Based on the CDR3 plus reference TRBV19 and TRBJ1-5, the full variable domain is DGGITQSPKYLFRKEGQNVTLSCEQNLNHDAMYWYRQDPGQGLRLIYYSQIVNDFQKGDIAEGYSVSREKKESFPLTVTSAQKNPTAFYLCASSNKDTLNQPQHFGDGTRLSIL.

The chain links TRBV9 to TRBJ2-1, with TRBD2 matching over 7 bases. Germline V lookup: CDR1 SGDLS, CDR2 YYNGEE. Losses at the gene ends were 0 bases for V and 5 bases for J; bases not matched to a gene: 5. CDR3 length equals 15 residues. CDR3 sequence: CASSVDGDYNNEQFF. For the CDR3, the DNA is TGTGCCAGCAGCGTAGACGGGGACTATAACAATGAGCAGTTCTTC.

The rearrangement links TRBV29-1 to TRBJ2-1, with 9 bases aligning to TRBD1. This CDR3 contains 18 residues. Germline assignment: CDR1 SQVTM and CDR2 ANQGSEA. With V trimmed by 3 bases and J by 1 base, 13 bases remained unmatched. The CDR3 nucleotides are TGCAGCGTTGAGATAAACGACAGGGGGTACTGGTCCTACAATGAGCAGTTCTTC. Its protein is CSVEINDRGYWSYNEQFF.

This clone was counted a few times. This rearrangement joins TRBV19 to TRBJ2-7; possibly TRBD1 for D (5 bases). The CDR3 extends over 14 amino acids. V was clipped by 5 bases and J by 6 bases, with 17 bases between them. CDR1 LNHDA and CDR2 SQIVND come from the germline V gene (reference sequence). The CDR3 here is CASSQNQGAGEQYF. The CDR3 bases are TGTGCCAGTAGTCAAAACCAGGGCGCTGGCGAGCAGTACTTC.

The J gene is TRBJ1-4, the V gene TRBV5-6, with 9 positions matching TRBD1. Germline V gene sequence: CDR1 SGHDT, CDR2 YYEEEE. The CDR3 spans 16 residues. V was clipped by 0 bases and J by 7 bases; unmatched bases: 7. The CDR3 protein is CASSLGLGTGSEKLFF. The CDR3 DNA follows: TGTGCCAGCAGCTTGGGCCTCGGGACAGGGTCTGAAAAACTGTTTTTT. Drawing the rest from reference TRBV5-6 and TRBJ1-4, the complete variable domain is DAGVTQSPTHLIKTRGQQVTLRCSPKSGHDTVSWYQQALGQGPQFIFQYYEEEERQRGNFPDRFSGHQFPNYSSELNVNALLLGDSALYLCASSLGLGTGSEKLFFGSGTQLSVL.

This chain joins TRBV2 and TRBJ1-5, with TRBD1 matching 8 bases. Losses at the gene ends were 8 bases for V and 7 bases for J; bases not matched to a gene: 4. CDR1 SNHLY and CDR2 FYNNEI come from the germline V gene. The CDR3 sequence is 12 residues long. The CDR3 nucleotides read TGTGCCAGCGACAGGGGCCGGCAGCCCCAGCATTTT. The encoded protein is CASDRGRQPQHF. The full variable domain, completed using reference TRBV2 and TRBJ1-5, is EPEVTQTPSHQVTQMGQEVILRCVPISNHLYFYWYRQILGQKVEFLVSFYNNEISEKSEIFDDQFSVERPDGSNFTLKIRSTKLEDSAMYFCASDRGRQPQHFGDGTRLSIL.

The chain combines TRBV4-3 with TRBJ2-7; 7 nucleotides line up with TRBD1. Germline lookup yields CDR1 LGHNA and CDR2 YSLEER. V lost 0 bases to trimming and J lost 3 bases; unmatched junction nucleotides: 8. This CDR3 contains 16 residues. CDR3 in DNA: TGCGCCAGCAGCCAAGAAGGGCACAGGGGAATCTACGAGCAGTACTTC. Translated, it gives CASSQEGHRGIYEQYF.

V usage is TRBV30 and J usage is TRBJ2-1; D is ambiguous. CDR3 length: 15 amino acids. CDR1 is GTSNPN and CDR2 is SVGIG in the germline V gene (reference sequence). V gave up 0 bases and J gave up 0 bases, with 9 bases separating them. The CDR3 DNA reads as TGTGCCTGGAGTGTATCTAGGAGCTCCTACAATGAGCAGTTCTTC. As protein: CAWSVSRSSYNEQFF.

This CDR3 is CAISDPGHGAFF. CDR3 in DNA: TGTGCCATCAGTGACCCAGGGCATGGAGCTTTCTTT. V usage is TRBV10-3 and J usage is TRBJ1-1; maybe TRBD1 (5 bases). The CDR3 has 12 residues. The V end lost 3 bases, the J end lost 10 bases, and 12 bases lay between the germline ends. Germline V gives CDR1 ENHRY, CDR2 SYGVKD.